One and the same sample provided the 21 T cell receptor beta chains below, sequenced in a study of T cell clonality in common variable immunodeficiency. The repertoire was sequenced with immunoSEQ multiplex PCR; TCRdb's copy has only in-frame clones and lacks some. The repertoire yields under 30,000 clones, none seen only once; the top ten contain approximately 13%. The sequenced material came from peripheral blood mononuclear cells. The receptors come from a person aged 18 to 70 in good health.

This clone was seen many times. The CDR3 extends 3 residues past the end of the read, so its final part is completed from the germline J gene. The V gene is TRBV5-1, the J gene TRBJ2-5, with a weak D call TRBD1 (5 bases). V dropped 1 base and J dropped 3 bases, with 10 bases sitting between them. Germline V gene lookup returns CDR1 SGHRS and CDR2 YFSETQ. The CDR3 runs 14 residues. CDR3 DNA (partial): TGCGCCAGCAGCTTGTGGCAGGGTGAAGAGACC. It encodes CASSLWQGEET. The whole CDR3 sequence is CASSLWQGEETQYF.

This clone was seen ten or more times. The CDR3 bases that were read are TGTGCCAGCAGTAGGGGTAGGGGCAATCAGCCC. Protein: CASSRGRGNQP. The whole CDR3 reads CASSRGRGNQPQHF. J is TRBJ1-5 and V is TRBV6-2 or TRBV6-3; perhaps TRBD1 as D (5 bases). The read stops 3 residues short of the end of the CDR3; the missing end is completed from the germline J gene. From germline, CDR1 is MNHEY and CDR2 SVGEGT. Trimming cost V 5 bases and J 2 bases, with 10 bases left between them. The CDR3 is 14 amino acids.

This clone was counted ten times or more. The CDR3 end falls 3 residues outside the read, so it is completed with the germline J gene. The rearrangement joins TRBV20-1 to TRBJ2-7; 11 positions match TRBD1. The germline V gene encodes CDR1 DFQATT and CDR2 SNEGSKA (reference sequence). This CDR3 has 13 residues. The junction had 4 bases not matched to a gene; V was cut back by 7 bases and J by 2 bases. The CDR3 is CSVGTGGTYEQYF. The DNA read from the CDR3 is TGCAGTGTCGGGACAGGGGGAACCTACGAG.

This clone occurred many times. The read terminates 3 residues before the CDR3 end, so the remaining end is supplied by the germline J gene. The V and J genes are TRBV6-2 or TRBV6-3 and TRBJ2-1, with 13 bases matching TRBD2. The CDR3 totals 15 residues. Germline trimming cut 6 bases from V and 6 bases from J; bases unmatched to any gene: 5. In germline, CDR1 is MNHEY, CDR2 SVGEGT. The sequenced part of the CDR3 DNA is TGTGCCAGCAGCCCGACTAGCGGGGGGTTCAATGAG. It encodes CASSPTSGGFNE. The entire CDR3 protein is CASSPTSGGFNEQFF.

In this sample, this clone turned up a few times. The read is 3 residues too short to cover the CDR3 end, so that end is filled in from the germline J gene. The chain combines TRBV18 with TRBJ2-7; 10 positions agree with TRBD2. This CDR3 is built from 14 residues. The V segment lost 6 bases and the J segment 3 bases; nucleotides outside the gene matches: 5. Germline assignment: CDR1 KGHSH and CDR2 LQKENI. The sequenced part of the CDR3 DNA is TGTGCCAGCTCTCTTAGCGGGGGGAACTACGAG. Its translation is CASSLSGGNYE. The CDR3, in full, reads CASSLSGGNYEQYF.

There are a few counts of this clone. The CDR3 DNA, read in part, is TGCGCCAGCAGCTTGTTGGGAGTAGCGGGGGTTGGGGAGACC. Protein product: CASSLLGVAGVGET. The entire CDR3 is CASSLLGVAGVGETQYF. The V gene is TRBV5-1, the J gene TRBJ2-5; 9 bases match TRBD2. The read is 3 residues too short to cover the CDR3 end, so that end is filled in from the germline J gene. Germline V gives CDR1 SGHRS, CDR2 YFSETQ. This CDR3 has 17 amino acids. V gave up 1 base and J gave up 5 bases; unmatched junction bases: 12.

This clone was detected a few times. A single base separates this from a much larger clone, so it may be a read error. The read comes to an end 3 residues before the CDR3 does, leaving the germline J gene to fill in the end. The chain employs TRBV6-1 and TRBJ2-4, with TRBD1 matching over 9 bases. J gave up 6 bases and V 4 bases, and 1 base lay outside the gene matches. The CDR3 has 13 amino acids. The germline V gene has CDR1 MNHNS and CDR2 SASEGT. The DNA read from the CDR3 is TGTGCCAGCAGTGCGGACAGGGGAAACATT. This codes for CASSADRGNI. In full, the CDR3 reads CASSADRGNIQYF.

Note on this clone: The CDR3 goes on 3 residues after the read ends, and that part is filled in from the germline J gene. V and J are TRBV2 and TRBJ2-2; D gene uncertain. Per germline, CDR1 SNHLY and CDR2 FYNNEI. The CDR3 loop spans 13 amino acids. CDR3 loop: CASRRPDNEKLFF. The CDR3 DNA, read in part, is TGTGCCAGCAGGAGGCCAGATAATGAAAAG.

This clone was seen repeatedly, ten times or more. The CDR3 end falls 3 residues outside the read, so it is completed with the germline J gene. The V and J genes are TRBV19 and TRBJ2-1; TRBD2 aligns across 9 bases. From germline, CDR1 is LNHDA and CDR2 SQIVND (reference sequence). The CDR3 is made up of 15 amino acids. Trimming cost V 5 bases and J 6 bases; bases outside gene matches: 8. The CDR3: CASSRLAAKLNEQFF. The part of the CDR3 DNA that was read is TGTGCCAGTAGTCGACTAGCGGCAAAACTCAATGAG.

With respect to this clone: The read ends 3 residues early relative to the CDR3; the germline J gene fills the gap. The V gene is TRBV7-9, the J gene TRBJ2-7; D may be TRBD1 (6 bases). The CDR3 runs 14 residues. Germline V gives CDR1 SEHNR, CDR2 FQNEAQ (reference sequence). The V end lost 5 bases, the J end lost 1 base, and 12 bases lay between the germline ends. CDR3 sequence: CASSPRQDSYEQYF. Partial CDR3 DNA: TGTGCCAGCAGCCCTCGACAGGATTCCTACGAG.

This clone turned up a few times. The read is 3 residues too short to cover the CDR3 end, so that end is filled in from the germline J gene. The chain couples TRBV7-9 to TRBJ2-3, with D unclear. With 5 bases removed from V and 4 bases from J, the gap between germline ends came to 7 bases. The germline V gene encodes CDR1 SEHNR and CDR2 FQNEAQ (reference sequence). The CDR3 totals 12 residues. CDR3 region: CASSLSPDTQYF. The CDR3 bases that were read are TGTGCCAGCAGCCTCTCTCCAGATACG.

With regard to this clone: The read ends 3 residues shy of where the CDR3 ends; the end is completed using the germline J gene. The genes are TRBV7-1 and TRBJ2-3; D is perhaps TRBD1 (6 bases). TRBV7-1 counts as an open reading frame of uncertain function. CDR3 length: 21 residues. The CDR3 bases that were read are TGTGCCAGCAGCTCCTCGGACTGGCGGCGCGCTTCCCTAGGTTGGGACACGGCG. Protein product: CASSSSDWRRASLGWDTA. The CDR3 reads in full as CASSSSDWRRASLGWDTAQYF.

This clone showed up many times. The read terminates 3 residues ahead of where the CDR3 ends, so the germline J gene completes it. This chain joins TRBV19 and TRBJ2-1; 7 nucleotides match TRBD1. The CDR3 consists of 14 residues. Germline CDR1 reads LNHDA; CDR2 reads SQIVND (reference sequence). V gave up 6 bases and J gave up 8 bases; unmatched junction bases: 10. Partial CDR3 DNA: TGTGCCAGTAGAGTAGGACAGGCCTGGGATGAG. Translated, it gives CASRVGQAWDE. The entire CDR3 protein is CASRVGQAWDEQFF.

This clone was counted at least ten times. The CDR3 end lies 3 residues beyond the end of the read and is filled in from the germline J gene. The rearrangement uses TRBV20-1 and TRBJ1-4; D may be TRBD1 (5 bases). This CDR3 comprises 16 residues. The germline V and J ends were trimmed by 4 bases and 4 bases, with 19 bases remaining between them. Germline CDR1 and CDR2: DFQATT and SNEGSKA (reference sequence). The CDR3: CSATRRPWDFNEKLFF. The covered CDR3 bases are TGCAGTGCTACCCGGCGCCCCTGGGACTTTAATGAAAAA.

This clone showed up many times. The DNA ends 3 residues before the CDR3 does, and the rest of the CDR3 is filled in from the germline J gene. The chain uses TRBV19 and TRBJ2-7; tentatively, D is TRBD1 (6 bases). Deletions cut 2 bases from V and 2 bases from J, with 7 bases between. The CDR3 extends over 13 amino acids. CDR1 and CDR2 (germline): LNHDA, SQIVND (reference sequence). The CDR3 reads CASSIRTAYEQYF. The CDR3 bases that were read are TGTGCCAGTAGTATAAGGACAGCCTACGAG.

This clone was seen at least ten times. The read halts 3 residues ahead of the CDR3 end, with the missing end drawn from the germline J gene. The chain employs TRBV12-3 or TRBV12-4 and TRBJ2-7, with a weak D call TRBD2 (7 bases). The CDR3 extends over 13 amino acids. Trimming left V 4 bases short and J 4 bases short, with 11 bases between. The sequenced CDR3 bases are TGTGCCAGCAGTTGGGGGGGCCCGTACGAG. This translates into CASSWGGPYE. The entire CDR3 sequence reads CASSWGGPYEQYF.

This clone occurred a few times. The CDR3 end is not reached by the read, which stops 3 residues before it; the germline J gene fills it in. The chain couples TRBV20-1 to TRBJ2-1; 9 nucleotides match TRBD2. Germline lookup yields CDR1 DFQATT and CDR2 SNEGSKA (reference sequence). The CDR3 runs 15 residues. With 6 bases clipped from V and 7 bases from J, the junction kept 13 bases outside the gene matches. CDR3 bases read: TGCAGTGCCGAGGACGGAGCTAGCGGGGCTAATGAG. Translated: CSAEDGASGANE. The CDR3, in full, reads CSAEDGASGANEQFF.

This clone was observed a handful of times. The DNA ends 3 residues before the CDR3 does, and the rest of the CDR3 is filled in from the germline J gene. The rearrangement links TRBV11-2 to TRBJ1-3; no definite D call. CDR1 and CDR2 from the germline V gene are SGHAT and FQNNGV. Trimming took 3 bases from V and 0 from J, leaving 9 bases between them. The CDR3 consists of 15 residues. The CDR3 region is CASSFGEFSGNTIYF. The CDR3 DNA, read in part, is TGTGCCAGCAGCTTCGGGGAATTCTCTGGAAACACC.

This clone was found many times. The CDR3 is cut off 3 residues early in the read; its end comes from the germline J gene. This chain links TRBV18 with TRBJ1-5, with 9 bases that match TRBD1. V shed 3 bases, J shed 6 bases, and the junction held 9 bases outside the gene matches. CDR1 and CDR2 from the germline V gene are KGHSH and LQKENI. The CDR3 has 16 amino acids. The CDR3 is CASSPSTGTGSQPQHF. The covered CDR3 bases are TGTGCCAGCTCACCGTCCACCGGGACAGGGAGTCAGCCC.

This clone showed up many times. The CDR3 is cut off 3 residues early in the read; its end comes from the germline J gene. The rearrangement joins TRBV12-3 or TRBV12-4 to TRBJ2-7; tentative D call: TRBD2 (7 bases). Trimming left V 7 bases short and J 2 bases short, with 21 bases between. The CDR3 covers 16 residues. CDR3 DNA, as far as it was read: TGTGCCAGCACCTTAACCGGGGGGCTTTATCCCTACGAG. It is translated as CASTLTGGLYPYE. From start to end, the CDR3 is CASTLTGGLYPYEQYF.

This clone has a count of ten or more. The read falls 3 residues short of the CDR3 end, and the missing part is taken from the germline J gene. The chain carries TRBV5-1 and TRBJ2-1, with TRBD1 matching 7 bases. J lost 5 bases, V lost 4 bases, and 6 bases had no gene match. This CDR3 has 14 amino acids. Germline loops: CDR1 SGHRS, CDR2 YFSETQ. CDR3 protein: CASSVGTANNEQFF. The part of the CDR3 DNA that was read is TGCGCCAGCAGCGTGGGGACAGCCAACAATGAG.